The clone carrying this T cell receptor (beta chain) was observed a few times. Its antigen is not identified. The data stem from a study of CD8 T cells in ankylosing spondylitis. General study results and limits: From matched ankylosing spondylitis synovial fluid, disease-linked clones were reportedly recovered at significantly enriched levels.

TCRdb re-called the 5' RACE reads through MiXCR, storing one row per CDR3 protein. The table has 300,000 to 400,000 distinct CDR3 sequences, roughly 22% seen once; the top ten hold less than 15%. This sequence was found in a male donor with ankylosing spondylitis or in good health (not recorded which). The source material was blood, either unsorted or a sorted T cell fraction (not recorded which).

CDR3 sequence (DNA): TGTGCCAGCAGCTTAGAAGTTACCGGAGGCGGGGAGCTGTTTTTT. Amino acid sequence: CASSLEVTGGGELFF. The rearrangement links TRBV7-9 to TRBJ2-2; TRBD2 is a possible D gene (5 bases). With 1 base removed from V and 7 bases from J, the gap between germline ends came to 13 bases. Germline loops: CDR1 SEHNR, CDR2 FQNEAQ (reference sequence). The CDR3 runs 15 residues. The full variable domain, its missing parts supplied by reference TRBV7-9 and TRBJ2-2, is DTGVSQNPRHKITKRGQNVTFRCDPISEHNRLYWYRQTLGQGPEFLTYFQNEAQLEKSRLLSDRFSAERPKGSFSTLEIQRTEQGDSAMYLCASSLEVTGGGELFFGEGSRLTVL.